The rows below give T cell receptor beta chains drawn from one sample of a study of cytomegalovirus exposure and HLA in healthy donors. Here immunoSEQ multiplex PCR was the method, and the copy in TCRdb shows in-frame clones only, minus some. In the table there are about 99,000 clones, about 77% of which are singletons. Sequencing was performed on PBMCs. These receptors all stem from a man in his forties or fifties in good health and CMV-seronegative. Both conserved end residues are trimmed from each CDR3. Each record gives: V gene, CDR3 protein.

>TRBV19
ASSGGRQVSNQPQH
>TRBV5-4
ASSSPAGAYDYGYT
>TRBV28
ASSPRDTTYEQY
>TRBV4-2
ASSQDPRGGQPQH
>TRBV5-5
ASSTTSGPTTWN
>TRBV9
ASSDGTAFQETQY
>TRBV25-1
ASSESTGNYEQY
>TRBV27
ARPTNSSYEQY
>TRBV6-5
ASSYSDSRNIQY
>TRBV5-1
ASSLGLVSAGELF
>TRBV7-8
ASSLVARRRTEAF
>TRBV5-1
ASSVGQGARSHQETQY
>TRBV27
ASSLLSGSYEQY
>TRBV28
ASSQTVETLH
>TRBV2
ASSERRSGSSPLH
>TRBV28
ASSLGPYPGRGTEAF
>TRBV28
ASSSSPGQANEKLF
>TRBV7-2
ASSLVQGIEAF
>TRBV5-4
ASSLGAGNEQF
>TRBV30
AWSRGRLAGGTDEQF